Below are 4 T cell receptor beta chains sequenced from a single sample in a study of tumor and adjacent non-tumor tissue in lung cancer. No cell sorting was done before RNA was extracted from the tissue. More than 3 cm separated this lung sample from the edge of the tumor. Three rounds of nested PCR, following a modified ARM-PCR protocol, produced the TCRbeta library. In TCRdb, the multiplex PCR reads were re-called with MiXCR into one record per CDR3 protein. The sample carries more than 85,000 distinct CDR3 sequences, approximately 60% recorded once. The sample taken for sequencing was distant non-tumor lung tissue. The receptors were sampled from a man aged 25 to 45 with non-small cell lung cancer.

The gene calls are TRBV9 and TRBJ2-7; D may match TRBD1 or TRBD2 (5 bases each). Per germline, CDR1 SGDLS and CDR2 YYNGEE. This CDR3 comprises 15 residues. CDR3 coding DNA: TGTGTCAGTAGCGTAGGGCCAGGGAACTCCTACGAGCAGTACTTC. Its protein is CVSSVGPGNSYEQYF. The variable domain in full, completed from reference TRBV9 and TRBJ2-7, reads DSGVTQTPKHLITATGQRVTLRCSPRSGDLSVYWYQQSLDQGLQFLIQYYNGEERAKGNILERFSAQQFPDLHSELNLSSLELGDSALYFCVSSVGPGNSYEQYFGPGTRLTVT.

About this clonotype: With a much larger clone just one base away, this may be a read error. The V gene is TRBV6-1, the J gene TRBJ2-2, with 8 bases identical to TRBD1. Per the germline V gene, CDR1 is MNHNS and CDR2 is SASEGT. The length of the CDR3 is 14 residues. The CDR3 region is CASSRTGNTGELLF. The CDR3 region has the DNA TGTGCCAGCAGTCGGACAGGGAACACCGGGGAGCTGCTTTTT.

Of note for this clonotype: A much larger clone lies a single base off, so this may be a read error. This chain uses TRBV6-5 with TRBJ2-1; TRBD1 aligns across 7 bases. CDR1 is MNHEY, CDR2 SVGAGI, per germline. There are 14 residues in the CDR3. With V trimmed by 7 bases and J by 8 bases, 11 bases remained unmatched. The CDR3 sequence is CASTRGQTYDEQFF. The CDR3 DNA reads as TGTGCCAGCACCCGGGGACAGACTTACGATGAGCAGTTCTTC.

By frequency in the sample, this clonotype is medium-sized. This chain uses TRBV11-2 with TRBJ2-5, with no clear D. The CDR3 runs 12 residues. V was pared by 6 bases and J by 0 bases, with 5 bases between. Germline V gene sequence: CDR1 SGHAT, CDR2 FQNNGV. CDR3 sequence reads: CASSRDQETQYF. The CDR3 DNA is TGTGCCAGCAGTAGGGACCAAGAGACCCAGTACTTC.